This T cell receptor beta chain was identified in a study of spatial heterogeneity in lung cancer. Germline CDR1 SGDLS, CDR2 YYNGEE. V lost 0 bases and J lost 3, with 10 bases in between. The CDR3 covers 15 residues. Whole-study findings and limits: Ubiquitous expanded tumor TCRs were observed in blood more at resection than follow-up.

Time point noted: blood at routine non-recurrence follow-up after resection. Whole RNA obtained from tumor, nontumor lung or frozen PBMC underwent sequencing without sorting. A word on this clonotype: Its specificity is unknown.

TCRdb used MiXCR to reprocess the 5' RACE reads, holding one entry per CDR3 protein. The table lists fewer than 100,000 distinct CDR3 sequences, roughly a fifth of them singletons. The TCR sequence derives from a male donor with early-stage non-small cell lung cancer. The V gene is TRBV9, the J gene TRBJ2-1, with TRBD2 as a possible D gene (6 bases). The sequences come from PBMCs, collected at follow-up. CDR3 bases: TGTGCCAGCAGCGTAGTCGGGAGTGTCTACAATGAGCAGTTCTTC. Amino acids: CASSVVGSVYNEQFF.